This TCR beta chain was recorded in a study of OX40 agonist ivuxolimab in advanced cancers. The V gene's germline CDR1 is MDHEN and CDR2 SYDVKM. V gave up 6 bases and J gave up 1 base; unmatched junction bases: 23. CDR3 length: 21 residues. The method was immunoSEQ multiplex PCR; TCRdb's version includes in-frame clones alone and lacks a portion of them. Of 60,000 or so clones listed, around 83% were seen once; the top ten hold 4% to 5%. The genes are TRBV28 and TRBJ2-2; 7 bases are shared with TRBD2. The TCR comes from an adult with an advanced solid tumor such as melanoma, head and neck, liver or kidney cancer. Sequenced material: CD4+ or CD8+ T cells sorted from blood, taken in a trial of the OX40 agonist ivuxolimab. CDR3 in amino acids: CASSSARALLTSDKNTGELFF. CDR3 nucleotides: TGTGCCAGCAGCTCGGCGAGAGCTCTGCTTACTAGCGACAAGAACACCGGGGAGCTGTTTTTT.